These 22 T cell receptor beta chains originate from one sample sequenced in a study of beta chain features in type 1 diabetes. These receptors are not linked to any known antigen. Study-wide results and limits: Moderate but significant shortening of TCRB CDR3s was recorded in all four CD4+ subsets from Type 1 diabetes patients.

Expressed TCRB transcripts were sequenced because the entire RNA isolate underwent reverse transcription. Profiled with immunoSEQ multiplex PCR; TCRdb holds only in-frame clones, not every one. The sample lists roughly 280,000 clones, 24% occurring once. Sample: naive CD4+ T cells from blood. These receptors were obtained from a woman younger than 45 with type 1 diabetes.

The rearrangement uses TRBV30 and TRBJ1-5; D call uncertain. The V end lost 1 base, the J end lost 2 bases, and 6 bases lay between the germline ends. This CDR3 has 13 amino acids. Germline assignment: CDR1 GTSNPN and CDR2 SVGIG (reference sequence). The DNA for the CDR3 is TGTGCCTGGAGTGACAGTGGCAATCAGCCCCAGCATTTT. It translates to CAWSDSGNQPQHF.

J is TRBJ2-6 and V is TRBV13; TRBD1 might be the D (6 bases). V lost 5 bases and J 3 bases, leaving 29 bases between the germline ends. In germline, CDR1 is PRHDT, CDR2 FYEKMQ (reference sequence). There are 21 residues in the CDR3. The CDR3 spells CASSQGARLGQFPLGANVLTF. CDR3 nucleotides: TGTGCCAGCAGCCAAGGGGCACGCCTAGGACAGTTCCCCCTTGGGGCCAACGTCCTGACTTTC.

This clone has only a few counts. This chain connects TRBV4-2 to TRBJ2-3, with 7 bases matching TRBD2. This CDR3 is 16 amino acids long. The V and J ends lost 2 bases and 5 bases, in that order; junction bases with no gene match: 10. CDR1 is LGHNA, CDR2 YNFKEQ, per germline. For the CDR3, the DNA is TGTGCCAGCAGCCAAATAGCGGGTGCAGGTGTAGATACGCAGTATTTT. Its translation: CASSQIAGAGVDTQYF.

V is TRBV7-2 and J is TRBJ1-1, with D hard to call. Germline assignment: CDR1 SGHTA and CDR2 FQGNSA. V was pared by 1 base and J by 0 bases, with 3 bases between. This CDR3 region has 13 residues. CDR3 sequence reads: CASSLGMNTEAFF. As DNA, the CDR3 is TGTGCCAGCAGCTTAGGTATGAACACTGAAGCTTTCTTT.

This clone was found a few times. This rearrangement joins TRBV4-2 to TRBJ2-1; D is unclear. CDR1 is LGHNA and CDR2 is YNFKEQ in the germline V gene. Deletions cut 0 bases from V and 6 bases from J, with 9 bases between. The CDR3 contains 14 residues. CDR3 in DNA: TGTGCCAGCAGCCAAGAGAAACTCCTCAATGAGCAGTTCTTC. Translated: CASSQEKLLNEQFF.

This clone was picked up a small number of times. The rearrangement joins TRBV7-3 to TRBJ2-5; TRBD2 might be the D (6 bases). Germline V CDR1 and CDR2: SGHTA, FQGTGA. The CDR3 spans 15 residues. The V gene lost 1 base and the J gene lost 4 bases, with 13 bases spanning the gap. The CDR3 DNA reads as TGTGCCAGCAGCTTAAACTCCGGGAGAGTAGAGACCCAGTACTTC. Translation gives CASSLNSGRVETQYF.

This sequence joins TRBV9 and TRBJ2-1; TRBD2 agrees at 9 bases. Looked up from germline, CDR1 is SGDLS and CDR2 is YYNGEE. V lost 4 bases to trimming and J lost 0 bases; unmatched junction nucleotides: 5. CDR3 size: 16 residues. CDR3 DNA: TGTGCCAGCAGCCCTAGCGGGACGGCCTCCTACAATGAGCAGTTCTTC. This sequence encodes CASSPSGTASYNEQFF.

This clone appeared a few times. This rearrangement joins TRBV30 to TRBJ2-6, with D unresolved. Trimming stripped 5 bases from V and 4 bases from J, with 12 bases between. This CDR3 has 14 residues. Germline-derived CDR1 and CDR2 are GTSNPN and SVGIG (reference sequence). CDR3 amino acids: CAWRRRAGANVLTF. The CDR3 DNA reads TGTGCCTGGCGGCGGAGAGCCGGGGCCAACGTCCTGACTTTC.

This clone has just a few counts. The rearrangement joins TRBV7-9 to TRBJ2-7; D call uncertain. Germline V gene data show CDR1 as SEHNR and CDR2 as FQNEAQ (reference sequence). V gave up 5 bases and J gave up 3 bases, with 14 bases separating them. The CDR3 is 14 residues long. Here the CDR3 reads CASSREDGVYEQYF. For the CDR3, the DNA is TGTGCCAGCAGCAGAGAAGACGGAGTCTACGAGCAGTACTTC.

This clone was recorded a few times. The chain links TRBV5-1 to TRBJ2-1; 8 bases line up with TRBD2. V trimming: 4 bases; J trimming: 9 bases; junction bases outside the gene matches: 3. The CDR3 spans 12 residues. The germline V gene encodes CDR1 SGHRS and CDR2 YFSETQ. In DNA form, the CDR3 reads TGCGCCAGCAGCGTAAGCGGGAGTGAGCAGTTCTTC. Translating gives CASSVSGSEQFF. Together with reference TRBV5-1 and TRBJ2-1, the CDR3 gives the full variable domain: KAGVTQTPRYLIKTRGQQVTLSCSPISGHRSVSWYQQTPGQGLQFLFEYFSETQRNKGNFPGRFSGRQFSNSRSEMNVSTLELGDSALYLCASSVSGSEQFFGPGTRLTVL.

The CDR3 region has the DNA TGCAGCGTGTACGGACTAGCGATTAGGAATGAGCAGTTCTTC. Translating gives CSVYGLAIRNEQFF. The V gene is TRBV29-1, the J gene TRBJ2-1; 9 bases line up with TRBD2. The CDR3 is 14 amino acids. J was trimmed by 7 bases and V by 6 bases; bases with no gene match: 10. Germline CDR1 SQVTM, CDR2 ANQGSEA.

The chain couples TRBV30 to TRBJ2-1, with a tentative D call TRBD1 (5 bases). This CDR3 has 15 residues. Germline V lookup: CDR1 GTSNPN, CDR2 SVGIG (reference sequence). The V end was cut by 0 bases, the J end by 7 bases, with 16 bases between. CDR3 bases: TGTGCCTGGAGTGTAGGGGCCACAAAGGGGAATGAGCAGTTCTTC. Translated, it gives CAWSVGATKGNEQFF. The variable domain in full, completed from reference TRBV30 and TRBJ2-1, reads SQTIHQWPATLVQPVGSPLSLECTVEGTSNPNLYWYRQAAGRGLQLLFYSVGIGQISSEVPQNLSASRPQDRQFILSSKKLLLSDSGFYLCAWSVGATKGNEQFFGPGTRLTVL.

V usage is TRBV4-1 and J usage is TRBJ1-2; 7 bases map to TRBD1. V was pared by 2 bases and J by 3 bases, with 6 bases of the junction left unmatched. Germline-derived CDR1 and CDR2 are MGHRA and YSYEKL. The CDR3 spans 15 residues. CDR3 sequence reads: CASSQIGRGDYGYTF. In DNA, the CDR3 is TGCGCCAGCAGCCAAATTGGCAGGGGGGACTATGGCTACACCTTC.

V is TRBV7-9 and J is TRBJ1-1; D is unclear. This CDR3 contains 17 residues. Deletions cut 5 bases from V and 1 base from J, with 20 bases between. The germline CDR1 and CDR2 sequences are SEHNR and FQNEAQ (reference sequence). CDR3 loop: CASSQVRDSVSNTEAFF. The CDR3 DNA sequence: TGTGCCAGCAGCCAAGTGAGGGATTCGGTGTCGAACACTGAAGCTTTCTTT.

The table lists this clone with a few counts. The chain combines TRBV4-1 with TRBJ2-5, with D tentatively TRBD1 (6 bases). Germline V CDR1 and CDR2: MGHRA, YSYEKL. The CDR3 has 15 amino acids. Trimming cost V 4 bases and J 2 bases, with 14 bases left between them. CDR3 nucleotides: TGCGCCAGCAGCCTTCCCGGGACATCACAAGAGACCCAGTACTTC. It encodes CASSLPGTSQETQYF.

V is TRBV7-8 and J is TRBJ2-7; D uncertain. CDR1 and CDR2 (germline): SGHVS, FQNEAQ. This CDR3 comprises 13 residues. V lost 5 bases and J 2 bases, leaving 10 bases between the germline ends. CDR3 DNA: TGTGCCAGCAGCCGACTGCAAACCTACGAGCAGTACTTC. Residues: CASSRLQTYEQYF.

This clone came up a few times. The chain recombines TRBV6-5 with TRBJ1-2; a weak D match, TRBD1 (6 bases). The CDR3 runs to 13 residues. From germline, CDR1 is MNHEY and CDR2 SVGAGI. V was cut by 5 bases and J by 3 bases, with 10 bases left in between. CDR3 nucleotides: TGTGCCAGCAGTCGTGCAGGGGACTATGGCTACACCTTC. It translates to CASSRAGDYGYTF.

This clone was seen only a few times. V is TRBV5-1 and J is TRBJ2-1, with 12 bases that match TRBD1. CDR1 SGHRS and CDR2 YFSETQ come from the germline V gene. The CDR3 is 15 residues long. Trimming at V came to 3 bases and at J to 9 bases, leaving 7 bases not matched to a gene. In DNA form, the CDR3 reads TGCGCCAGCAGCTCCCGGGACAGGGGGCCGGGTGAGCAGTTCTTC. Residues: CASSSRDRGPGEQFF.

This clone was counted between two and nine times. This chain uses TRBV25-1 with TRBJ2-1; D is perhaps TRBD2 (6 bases). The CDR3 extends over 12 amino acids. Trimming stripped 7 bases from V and 8 bases from J, with 12 bases between. Germline CDR1 reads MGHDK; CDR2 reads SYGVNS. The CDR3 sequence: CASNRDSHEQFF. Here the CDR3 DNA reads TGTGCCAGCAACCGGGACTCCCATGAGCAGTTCTTC.

The chain recombines TRBV5-1 with TRBJ2-7; D possibly corresponds to TRBD2 (6 bases). Trimming took off 3 bases at V and 3 bases at J, with 13 bases between the two ends. The CDR3 spans 14 residues. Looked up from germline, CDR1 is SGHRS and CDR2 is YFSETQ. The CDR3 region has the DNA TGCGCCAGCAGCTCACAGACCGGGGGCTACGAGCAGTACTTC. As protein: CASSSQTGGYEQYF. The full variable domain, in which reference TRBV5-1 and TRBJ2-7 provide the parts outside the CDR3, is KAGVTQTPRYLIKTRGQQVTLSCSPISGHRSVSWYQQTPGQGLQFLFEYFSETQRNKGNFPGRFSGRQFSNSRSEMNVSTLELGDSALYLCASSSQTGGYEQYFGPGTRLTVT.

This clone was counted a few times. The chain employs TRBV9 and TRBJ1-1, with D uncertain. Germline lookup yields CDR1 SGDLS and CDR2 YYNGEE. The CDR3 contains 17 residues. V was trimmed by 6 bases and J by 0 bases, leaving 21 bases between them. In DNA form, the CDR3 reads TGTGCCAGCATTTCCGGTGGGCAGACCAACCTGAACACTGAAGCTTTCTTT. Its translation: CASISGGQTNLNTEAFF.

This clone was observed a handful of times. This rearrangement joins TRBV28 to TRBJ2-7, with 7 nucleotides matching TRBD1. V shed 6 bases and J 6 bases; nucleotides not matched to a gene: 2. The CDR3 loop spans 11 amino acids. CDR1 is MDHEN, CDR2 SYDVKM, per germline. The CDR3, as DNA: TGTGCCAGCAGAGACAGGGCCGAGCAGTACTTC. It yields the protein CASRDRAEQYF.